The source of this TCR beta chain is a study of T-cell reconstitution after alpha-beta-depleted transplantation in children (dated by TCRdb to the mid-2010s). With respect to the entire study: T-cell immune reconstitution after TCRalphabeta/CD19-depleted allogeneic hematopoietic cell transplantation in children was quantitatively tracked in the study by means of TCR repertoire profiling. What the authors observed across the whole study: Over subsequent months, a decline in hyperexpanded clone frequencies was noted, and after one year, T-cell counts and TCRbeta diversity were mostly ascribed to newly produced T cells. Apparently early alphabetaT-cell count recovery about two months after transplant reportedly relied on only several hundred rapidly expanded clones derived from non-depleted graft cells. The high TCRbeta diversity at day 60 in some patients was ascribed to recipient T cells and intrathymic progenitors that had survived conditioning.

The method was PCR. Sequenced using an Illumina HiSeq 2500. TCR libraries were prepared with molecular barcoding, using unique molecular identifiers to normalize TCRbeta repertoire quantification. The raw public data were reprocessed by TCRdb itself: fastp quality trimming at Q25, MiXCR clonotype calling, in-frame beta chains only. Identical CDR3 proteins give one entry, which carries the most common genes and DNA. Counted in this sample were about 250,000 distinct CDR3 sequences; more than 20% of them appeared once. The ten largest clones take up 4.8% of the sample. According to the study, the label for this sample's treatment or condition signals: allogeneic hematopoietic cell transplantation with graft depleted of TCRalphabeta T cells and CD19 B cells. Transplant recipients were children who received TCRalphabeta/CD19-depleted allogeneic hematopoietic cell grafts. A word on this clonotype: Its antigen has not been determined. Qualities for individual bases were not recorded, and no much larger clone is one base off.

The CDR3 starts with the cysteine, ends with the phenylalanine, and has 16 residues. Just the 48-base CDR3 DNA is kept, in frame starting at base 1. The V and J ends are trimmed by 4 bases and 2 bases, leaving 14 bases between them. CDR1 and CDR2 are read off the germline V gene as SGHVS and FNYEAQ. The chain was built from TRBV7-6 and TRBJ2-2, with TRBD2 tentatively as D gene (6 bases match). The starting material was PBMCs, mostly from graft donor cells, obtained 360 days after TCRalphabeta/CD19-depleted stem cell transplant. This sequence originates from a female patient under 10 years old who had a stem cell transplant for congenital amegakaryocytic thrombocytopenia, so the T cells may come from the graft donor. The nucleotides are TGTGCCAGCAGCTGGCACCCTAGCGAAAACACCGGGGAGCTGTTTTTT. This encodes CASSWHPSENTGELFF. The variable domain in full, with residues beyond the CDR3 obtained from the reference TRBV7-6 and TRBJ2-2 genes, is GAGVSQSPRYKVTKRGQDVALRCDPISGHVSLYWYRQALGQGPEFLTYFNYEAQQDKSGLPNDRFSAERPEGSISTLTIQRTEQRDSAMYRCASSWHPSENTGELFFGEGSRLTVL.